The source of this T cell receptor beta chain is a study of T cell changes during pregnancy in multiple sclerosis. The CDR3 length is 14 residues. V lost 4 bases, J lost 4 bases, and 13 bases lay in between. Germline V gene data show CDR1 as LGHNA and CDR2 as YNFKEQ. The method was immunoSEQ multiplex PCR; TCRdb's version includes in-frame clones alone and lacks a portion of them. The sample has about 52,000 clones, around nine tenths seen once. The rearrangement joins TRBV4-2 to TRBJ1-2; a weak D match, TRBD1 (5 bases). Sequenced here: CD4+ T cells from peripheral blood mononuclear cells, sampled before pregnancy. The receptor was derived from a female donor with multiple sclerosis, enrolled in a pregnancy study. The CDR3 DNA reads as TGTGCCAGCAGCCTCGACCGTGACAGCTATGGCTACACCTTC. This sequence encodes CASSLDRDSYGYTF.